Sequencing of this T cell receptor beta chain was carried out in a study of blood T cell repertoires in COVID-19. Study at large: Nucleic acid was either cDNA or gDNA, and it came from T cells, B-cell-depleted T cells, or PBMCs.

How the authors handled the data: Reference gene primer amplification gave estimated nucleated cell counts. Generated by immunoSEQ multiplex PCR, the TCRdb table keeps only in-frame clones and is missing some. V, J and clone size derive from that table, while D and trimming were established from the DNA sequence. This table has about 220,000 clones, around four fifths appearing once. During active infection, Seattle patients enrolled and were then monitored through disease. This CDR3 spans 16 amino acids. The V end lost 0 bases, the J end lost 0 bases, and 9 bases lay between the germline ends. Germline-derived CDR1 and CDR2 are MNHNY and SVGAGI (reference sequence).

The J gene is TRBJ2-4, the V gene TRBV6-6, with a weak D call TRBD1 (5 bases). The receptor comes from a woman aged 70-85 years with COVID-19, enrolled during active disease. The sequenced material came from peripheral blood. CDR3 region: CASSYSQGIAKNIQYF. The CDR3 DNA reads as TGTGCCAGCAGTTACTCGCAGGGTATAGCCAAAAACATTCAGTACTTC.